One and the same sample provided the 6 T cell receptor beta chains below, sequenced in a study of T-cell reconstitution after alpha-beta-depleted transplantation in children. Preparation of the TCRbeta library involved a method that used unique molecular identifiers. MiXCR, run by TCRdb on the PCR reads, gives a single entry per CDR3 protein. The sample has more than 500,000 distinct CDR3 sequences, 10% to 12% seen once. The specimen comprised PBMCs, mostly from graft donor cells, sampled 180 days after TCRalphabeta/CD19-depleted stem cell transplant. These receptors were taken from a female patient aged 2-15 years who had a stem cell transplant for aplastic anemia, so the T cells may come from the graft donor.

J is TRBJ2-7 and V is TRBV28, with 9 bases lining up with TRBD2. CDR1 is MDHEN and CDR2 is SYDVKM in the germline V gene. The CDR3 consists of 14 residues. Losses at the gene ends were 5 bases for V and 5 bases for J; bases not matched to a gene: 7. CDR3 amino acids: CASSLSGSTHEQYF. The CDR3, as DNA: TGTGCCAGCAGTCTTAGCGGGAGTACCCACGAGCAGTACTTC.

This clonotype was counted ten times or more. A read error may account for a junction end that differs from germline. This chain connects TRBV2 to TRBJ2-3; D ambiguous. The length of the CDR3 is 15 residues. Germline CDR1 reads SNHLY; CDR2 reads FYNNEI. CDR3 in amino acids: CASRIRATSTDTQYF. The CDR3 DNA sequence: TGTGCTAGCAGGATTAGGGCTACTAGCACAGATACGCAGTATTTT. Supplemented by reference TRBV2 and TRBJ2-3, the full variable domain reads EPEVTQTPSHQVTQMGQEVILRCVPISNHLYFYWYRQILGQKVEFLVSFYNNEISEKSEIFDDQFSVERPDGSNFTLKIRSTKLEDSAMYFCASRIRATSTDTQYFGPGTRLTVL.

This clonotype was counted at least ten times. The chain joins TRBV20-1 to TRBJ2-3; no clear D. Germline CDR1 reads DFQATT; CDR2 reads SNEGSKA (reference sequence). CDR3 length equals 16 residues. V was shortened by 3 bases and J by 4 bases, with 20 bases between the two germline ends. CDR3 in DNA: TGCAGTGCTAGCTACCGGAGTTCCCGGGTTGCAGATACGCAGTATTTT. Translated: CSASYRSSRVADTQYF.

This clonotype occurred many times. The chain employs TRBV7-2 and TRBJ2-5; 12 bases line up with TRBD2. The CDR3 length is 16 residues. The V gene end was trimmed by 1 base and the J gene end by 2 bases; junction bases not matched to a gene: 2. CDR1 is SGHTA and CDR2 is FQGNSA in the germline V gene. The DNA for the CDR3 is TGTGCCAGCAGCTTAGGACTAGCGGGGGCGCAAGAGACCCAGTACTTC. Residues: CASSLGLAGAQETQYF. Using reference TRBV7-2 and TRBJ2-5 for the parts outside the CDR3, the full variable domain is GAGVSQSPSNKVTEKGKDVELRCDPISGHTALYWYRQSLGQGLEFLIYFQGNSAPDKSGLPSDRFSAERTGGSVSTLTIQRTQQEDSAVYLCASSLGLAGAQETQYFGPGTRLLVL.

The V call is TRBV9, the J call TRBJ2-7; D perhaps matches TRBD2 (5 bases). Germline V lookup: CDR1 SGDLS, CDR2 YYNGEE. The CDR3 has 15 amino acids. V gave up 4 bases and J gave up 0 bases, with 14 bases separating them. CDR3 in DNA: TGTGCCAGCAGCCCCGGGGATGGCCCCTCCTACGAGCAGTACGTC. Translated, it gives CASSPGDGPSYEQYV.

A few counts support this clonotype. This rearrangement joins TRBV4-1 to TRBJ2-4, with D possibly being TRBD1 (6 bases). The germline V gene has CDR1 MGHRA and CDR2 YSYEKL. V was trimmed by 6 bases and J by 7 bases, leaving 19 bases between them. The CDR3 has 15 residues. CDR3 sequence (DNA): TGCGCCAGCAGGAAACTACAGGGTTCCATGAACATTCAGTACTTC. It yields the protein CASRKLQGSMNIQYF.